This T cell receptor (beta chain) was retrieved from a study of shared clonotypes between healthy human individuals. The wider study: Ranging from 18 to 49 in age, donors were a couple of women and three men. Findings of the study overall: Investigators collected only blood, and repertoires in tissues likely differ.

It was CD45RO-negative cells, positively selected for CCR7, that made up naive CD8 cells, with terminally differentiated effector memory CD45RA+ cells excluded. The table came from immunoSEQ multiplex PCR; TCRdb's copy has only in-frame clones and leaves some out. The sample has 2 million to 2.5 million clones, more than 85% seen once. The CDR3 spans 14 residues. Germline loops: CDR1 MNHEY, CDR2 SMNVEV (reference sequence). Trimming cost V 2 bases and J 1 base, with 8 bases left between them. A note on this clone: The antigen is unknown.

The material sequenced was naive CD8+ T cells from PBMCs. This receptor was identified in a man aged 18 to 29 in good health. Some clones in this sample may be carry-over from other donors' samples. The chain recombines TRBV27 with TRBJ1-1; D call uncertain. The DNA of the CDR3 is TGTGCCAGCAGTTTAATCGGCCAGAACACTGAAGCTTTCTTT. Protein product: CASSLIGQNTEAFF.